Ten or more counts support the clone carrying this T cell receptor beta chain. Its antigen is not identified. This entry comes from a study of T cells in Graves' hyperthyroidism and ophthalmopathy. It was RNA transcripts that yielded the amplified TCR beta CDR3 regions. The HTBI set primed first-round TCR CDR3 RT-PCR. TCRdb itself ran the multiplex PCR reads through MiXCR, one entry per CDR3 protein. The repertoire includes approximately 400,000 distinct CDR3 sequences, about 19% of them detected once, and 3% to 4% sits in the top ten. Graves' hyperthyroidism is called stable when ophthalmopathy does not progress within 18 months. For the diagnoses, clinical symptoms, serum thyroxine and TRAb, thyroid ultrasound and orbital computed tomography were used. Study results and limitations: Most thyroid clonotypes expanded above 0.001 appeared in blood too. From stable hyperthyroidism, ophthalmopathy was separated by a 13 V-J model.

This TCR derives from a woman under 30 with Graves' hyperthyroidism. Sample: blood.

This CDR3 reads CASRQGKGNQPQHF. As DNA, the CDR3 is TGTGCCAGCAGGCAGGGAAAAGGCAATCAGCCCCAGCATTTT. The chain carries TRBV6-5 and TRBJ1-5; D possibly corresponds to TRBD1 (5 bases). From germline, CDR1 is MNHEY and CDR2 SVGAGI. The CDR3 extends over 14 amino acids. With 6 bases removed from V and 2 bases from J, the gap between germline ends came to 11 bases.